This TCR beta chain came from a study of blood T cell repertoires in COVID-19. Study summary: From T cells, B-cell-depleted T cells, or PBMCs came the material, which was cDNA or gDNA.

TCRdb keeps only in-frame clones here, not all; method: immunoSEQ multiplex PCR. The sample carries 400,000 to 450,000 clones, 90% recorded once. The study recruited people aged about 18 to 90 years across approximately 24 US areas. The study assigned cohorts using participant-reported clinical history. Cohort 3 recovery required two negative PCRs, clearance, or symptom resolution. The germline V gene encodes CDR1 SGDLS and CDR2 YYNGEE. The CDR3 length is 15 residues. V gave up 3 bases and J gave up 3 bases; unmatched junction bases: 6. The origin of this receptor is a man between 18 and 29 years old who had recovered from COVID-19. Sequencing was performed on PBMCs or T cells enriched from blood (not recorded which). This chain uses TRBV9 with TRBJ2-7; 10 bases agree with TRBD2. The CDR3 region is CASSAAASGSYEQYF. As DNA, the CDR3 is TGTGCCAGCAGCGCCGCGGCTAGCGGGAGCTACGAGCAGTACTTC.